One T cell receptor (beta chain) is described in this entry. Its cognate antigen is unknown. With 2 bases removed from V and 5 bases from J, the gap between germline ends came to 10 bases. Germline V CDR1 and CDR2: MDHEN, SYDVKM. This CDR3 spans 13 amino acids. These data originate in a study of response to subunit inactivated influenza vaccine. Study outcomes and limitations: Few additional T cells are recruited per seasonal influenza vaccination, authors suggested.

TCRdb reprocessed the RT-PCR reads via MiXCR and lists one record per CDR3 protein. The sample comprises more than 400,000 distinct CDR3 sequences, approximately 9.9% of which are singletons, and roughly 12% rests with the top ten. The receptor's source is a man aged 45 to 65 who received an inactivated influenza vaccine. Sequencing was performed on PBMCs from blood, taken about 40 days after vaccination. The V call is TRBV28, the J call TRBJ2-7; no clear D gene. CDR3 nucleotides: TGTGCCAGCAGTTTAAAGAGGTCCCACGAGCAGTACTTC. Protein sequence: CASSLKRSHEQYF.